This T cell receptor (beta chain) stems from a study of response to subunit inactivated influenza vaccine. J gave up 9 bases and V 6 bases, and 12 bases lay outside the gene matches. The CDR3 loop spans 16 amino acids. This clonotype was observed a handful of times. Its specificity is unknown. Notes on the study in general: Authors suggested that a seasonal influenza vaccination recruits few new T cells each time.

Using its own MiXCR run on the RT-PCR reads, TCRdb lists one record per CDR3 protein. The sample lists hundreds of thousands of distinct CDR3 sequences; roughly 22% were seen once. Sequenced material: PBMCs from blood, taken about 20 months after vaccination. This chain uses TRBV12-3 or TRBV12-4 with TRBJ2-1, with 12 bases fitting TRBD2. The TCR comes from a man aged 50 to 69 who received an inactivated influenza vaccine. CDR3 DNA: TGTGCCAGCAGAAACAATAGACTAGCGGGAGTGGCTGAGCAGTTCTTC. It yields the protein CASRNNRLAGVAEQFF.